Below, 9 T cell receptor beta chains from the same sample are listed, as sequenced in a study of OX40 agonist ivuxolimab in advanced cancers. TCRdb keeps only in-frame clones here, not all; method: immunoSEQ multiplex PCR. The table shows more than 65,000 clones, with around 80% occurring only once. Here the sequenced sample was CD4+ or CD8+ T cells sorted from blood, taken in a trial of the OX40 agonist ivuxolimab. These receptors were obtained from an adult with an advanced solid tumor such as melanoma, head and neck, liver or kidney cancer.

J is TRBJ1-5 and V is TRBV2; 8 nucleotides line up with TRBD1. CDR3 size: 14 residues. V dropped 6 bases and J dropped 4; count of bases not matched to a gene: 5. Per the germline V gene, CDR1 is SNHLY and CDR2 is FYNNEI. DNA of the CDR3: TGTGCCAGCAGGAGACAGGGGCGTAATCAGCCCCAGCATTTT. This sequence encodes CASRRQGRNQPQHF.

DNA for the CDR3: TGTGCCAGCAGTGAACTAACAGGCTCTGGCTACACCTTC. Translating gives CASSELTGSGYTF. The chain combines TRBV6-1 with TRBJ1-2; D may be TRBD1 (5 bases). Trimming stripped 2 bases from V and 7 bases from J, with 11 bases between. There are 13 residues in the CDR3. Germline V lookup: CDR1 MNHNS, CDR2 SASEGT.

This clone was detected many times. J is TRBJ2-1 and V is TRBV18; a possible D gene is TRBD2 (6 bases). Germline assignment: CDR1 KGHSH and CDR2 LQKENI. This CDR3 spans 15 amino acids. Trimming took 4 bases from V and 10 from J, leaving 20 bases between them. The DNA of the CDR3 is TGTGCCAGCTCACAGGTTAGCGGTGGACTCTGGGAGCAGTTCTTC. This translates into CASSQVSGGLWEQFF.

The CDR3 here is CASSSHPGYEQYF. The DNA for the CDR3 is TGTGCCAGCAGCAGCCACCCGGGCTACGAGCAGTACTTC. V and J are TRBV7-6 and TRBJ2-7; no clear D. CDR3 length: 13 amino acids. Germline CDR1 SGHVS, CDR2 FNYEAQ. Trimming took 5 bases from V and 3 from J, leaving 11 bases between them.

The CDR3 DNA sequence: TGTGCCAGCAGCCTCCGGCGACAGGGTGGCACAGATACGCAGTATTTT. It translates to CASSLRRQGGTDTQYF. This sequence joins TRBV5-4 and TRBJ2-3, with 7 bases aligning to TRBD1. After removal of 4 bases from V and 1 base from J, the junction contained 9 bases not matched to a gene. Germline V lookup: CDR1 SGHNT, CDR2 YYREEE (reference sequence). The CDR3 is 16 residues long.

Here the CDR3 DNA reads TGTGCCAGCAGGAACCGACAGAATCAGCCCCAGCATTTT. Protein product: CASRNRQNQPQHF. The V call is TRBV6-5, the J call TRBJ1-5; weak D call: TRBD1 (5 bases). In germline, CDR1 is MNHEY, CDR2 SVGAGI. Trimming took 6 bases from V and 4 from J, leaving 10 bases between them. The CDR3 consists of 13 residues.

The V call is TRBV6-5, the J call TRBJ1-5; D unclear. Germline CDR1 and CDR2: MNHEY and SVGAGI. This CDR3 region has 13 residues. Trimming removed 6 bases from V and 1 base from J, with 7 bases in between. CDR3 in amino acids: CASSQDSNQPQHF. Here the CDR3 DNA reads TGTGCCAGCAGCCAAGACAGCAATCAGCCCCAGCATTTT.

V gene TRBV7-2 combines with J gene TRBJ1-2; perhaps TRBD1 as D (6 bases). The CDR3 extends over 14 amino acids. Germline CDR1 SGHTA, CDR2 FQGNSA. Between the trimmed V and J ends, which lost 3 bases and 3 bases, there was a span of 11 bases. The DNA of the CDR3 is TGTGCCAGCAGCTTGGACAGTTCGGACTATGGCTACACCTTC. Amino acids: CASSLDSSDYGYTF.

This clone was counted ten times or more. The chain has TRBV6-5 and TRBJ1-5, with 7 bases aligning to TRBD1. J was trimmed by 5 bases and V by 6 bases; bases with no gene match: 10. The length of the CDR3 is 15 residues. CDR1 is MNHEY, CDR2 SVGAGI, per germline. CDR3 nucleotide sequence: TGTGCCAGCAGCCGCGCCTCAGGGGGATATCAGCCCCAGCATTTT. Encoded protein: CASSRASGGYQPQHF.